Given below is one TCR beta chain in context. Its antigen is as yet unknown. The data belong to a study of OX40 agonist ivuxolimab in advanced cancers. The CDR3 has 13 residues. Study-level results: CD8+ T cells averaged more expanded clones than CD4+.

The protocol was immunoSEQ multiplex PCR, while the TCRdb copy is restricted to in-frame clones and leaves out a portion. There are 17,000 or so clones in the sample; around 70% occur only once, and roughly 26% lies in the top ten. The rearrangement links TRBV21-1 to TRBJ1-5. TRBV21-1 has pseudogene status. Material: CD4+ or CD8+ T cells sorted from blood, obtained in a trial of the OX40 agonist ivuxolimab. The receptor comes from an adult with an advanced solid tumor such as melanoma, head and neck, liver or kidney cancer. The DNA of the CDR3 is TGTGCCAGCAGCGCCTCGAGGGACGGGCCCCAGCATTTT. Encoded protein: CASSASRDGPQHF.